Sequencing of this T cell receptor (beta chain) was carried out in a study of Ad26.COV2.S vaccination and SARS-CoV-2 variants. Study-level information: Donor got 5x10^10 or 1x10^11 viral particles of Ad26.COV2.S. Study results and caveats: Vaccinated and placebo-treated recipients had similar non-spike TCR breadth. The TCR breadth and depth analyses may have understated or missed part of the total T cell responses. Substantial response breadth was reportedly seen for spike-specific CD8+ and CD4+ T cells after vaccination.

Comments on this clone: What it recognizes is unknown.

The germline V gene encodes CDR1 KGHDR and CDR2 SFDVKD. CDR3 length: 16 residues. V was pared by 7 bases and J by 1 base, with 9 bases of the junction left unmatched. Some clones are missing from TCRdb's copy, which holds only in-frame ones; the method was immunoSEQ multiplex PCR. The sample carries 450,000 to 550,000 clones, 89% recorded once. Treatment indicated: 19 received Ad26.COV2.S at low or high dose, single or two shots; 5 received placebo; per-sample allocation not given. Samples came from day 63 after the first vaccine or placebo injection. This sequence joins TRBV24-1 and TRBJ2-3, with 8 bases fitting TRBD1. Sequencing used peripheral blood, obtained in a trial of Ad26.COV2.S vaccine versus placebo. This clonotype was obtained from a person aged 18-65 years who received the Ad26.COV2.S COVID-19 vaccine or a placebo. CDR3 bases: TGTGCCACCAGCGCATCGGGGACAGGCCGCACAGATACGCAGTATTTT. The encoded protein is CATSASGTGRTDTQYF.